A single sample gave rise to the 10 T cell receptor beta chains below, sequenced in a study of neoadjuvant anti-PD-1 for oral cavity cancer. This table comes from immunoSEQ multiplex PCR, and its TCRdb copy is limited to in-frame clones, with some not included. The sample includes some 7,700 clones, 70% of them seen just once. Time point meaning: after neoadjuvant nivolumab, at surgical resection. The material sequenced was PBMCs, taken after nivolumab (anti-PD-1) treatment. The receptors come from a person between 35 and 79 years old with oral cavity squamous cell carcinoma.

V gene TRBV7-9 combines with J gene TRBJ2-5; no definite D call. Trimming pared 5 bases from V and 2 bases from J, leaving 12 bases between. CDR1 and CDR2 from the germline V gene are SEHNR and FQNEAQ (reference sequence). CDR3 length: 14 residues. This CDR3 reads CASSPPWGQETQYF. DNA of the CDR3: TGTGCCAGCAGCCCCCCCTGGGGACAAGAGACCCAGTACTTC.

The chain is built from TRBV2 and TRBJ2-7; the match to TRBD1 covers 10 bases. The CDR3 contains 12 residues. Germline V gene sequence: CDR1 SNHLY, CDR2 FYNNEI. With 7 bases clipped from V and 6 bases from J, the junction kept 3 bases outside the gene matches. The CDR3 sequence is CASTRTGGEQYF. DNA for the CDR3: TGTGCCAGCACTAGGACAGGGGGCGAGCAGTACTTC.

V gene TRBV28 combines with J gene TRBJ1-5; TRBD1 aligns across 8 bases. Germline V gene data show CDR1 as MDHEN and CDR2 as SYDVKM. Germline trimming cut 4 bases from V and 5 bases from J; bases unmatched to any gene: 4. The CDR3 contains 14 residues. The chain's CDR3 is CASSWTGTHQPQHF. CDR3 bases: TGTGCCAGCAGTTGGACAGGGACACATCAGCCCCAGCATTTT.

The V and J genes are TRBV7-2 and TRBJ2-2; 7 bases line up with TRBD1. V shed 2 bases and J 0 bases; nucleotides not matched to a gene: 3. From germline, CDR1 is SGHTA and CDR2 FQGNSA. This CDR3 has 16 residues. The CDR3, as DNA: TGTGCCAGCAGCTTACTCGGGACAGCGAACACCGGGGAGCTGTTTTTT. Its translation is CASSLLGTANTGELFF. Full variable domain (outside the CDR3, taken from reference TRBV7-2 and TRBJ2-2): GAGVSQSPSNKVTEKGKDVELRCDPISGHTALYWYRQSLGQGLEFLIYFQGNSAPDKSGLPSDRFSAERTGGSVSTLTIQRTQQEDSAVYLCASSLLGTANTGELFFGEGSRLTVL.

This clone was seen a few times. The chain employs TRBV5-4 and TRBJ2-1; D may correspond to TRBD1 or TRBD2 (7 bases each). Trimming took 4 bases from V and 7 from J, leaving 18 bases between them. CDR1 and CDR2 from the germline V gene are SGHNT and YYREEE (reference sequence). This CDR3 contains 15 residues. Written as DNA, the CDR3 is TGTGCCAGCAGCCCAGGGAGGGGGCTCGGGAATGAGCAGTTCTTC. Translating it yields CASSPGRGLGNEQFF.

The V and J genes are TRBV27 and TRBJ2-1; D remains unclear. Trimming stripped 5 bases from V and 0 bases from J, with 8 bases between. Germline CDR1 and CDR2: MNHEY and SMNVEV (reference sequence). The CDR3 runs 14 residues. CDR3 region: CASSVTDSYNEQFF. CDR3 nucleotides: TGTGCCAGCAGTGTCACAGACTCCTACAATGAGCAGTTCTTC.

The chain carries TRBV29-1 and TRBJ1-5; possible D gene TRBD1, 6 bases. The V gene lost 6 bases and the J gene lost 6 bases, with 18 bases spanning the gap. The CDR3 runs to 14 residues. Per germline, CDR1 SQVTM and CDR2 ANQGSEA. The CDR3 is CSVVETGSSQPQHF. CDR3 nucleotides: TGCAGCGTCGTCGAAACAGGGTCAAGTCAGCCCCAGCATTTT. Together with reference TRBV29-1 and TRBJ1-5, the CDR3 gives the full variable domain: SAVISQKPSRDICQRGTSLTIQCQVDSQVTMMFWYRQQPGQSLTLIATANQGSEATYESGFVIDKFPISRPNLTFSTLTVSNMSPEDSSIYLCSVVETGSSQPQHFGDGTRLSIL.

The chain uses TRBV6-5 and TRBJ2-1, with TRBD2 matching 15 bases. This CDR3 comprises 14 residues. The germline V gene has CDR1 MNHEY and CDR2 SVGAGI. The trim removed 10 bases at V and 6 bases at J, leaving 4 bases unmatched. CDR3 nucleotide sequence: TGTGCCACCTTGGGACTAGCGGGGGGCAATGAGCAGTTCTTC. Translation gives CATLGLAGGNEQFF.

The chain couples TRBV7-2 to TRBJ2-7, with D hard to call. Trimming took off 1 base at V and 3 bases at J, with 13 bases between the two ends. This CDR3 contains 15 residues. Germline values: CDR1 SGHTA, CDR2 FQGNSA. CDR3 loop: CASSLGVGGIYEQYF. Written as DNA, the CDR3 is TGTGCCAGCAGCTTAGGGGTGGGCGGAATCTACGAGCAGTACTTC.

V gene TRBV7-8 combines with J gene TRBJ1-2; weak D call: TRBD1 (6 bases). CDR1 SGHVS and CDR2 FQNEAQ come from the germline V gene. V lost 4 bases and J 8 bases, leaving 17 bases between the germline ends. The CDR3 is 14 residues long. This CDR3 reads CASSSAIQGRGYTF. The CDR3 DNA reads as TGTGCCAGCAGCTCAGCAATCCAGGGGAGAGGCTACACCTTC.